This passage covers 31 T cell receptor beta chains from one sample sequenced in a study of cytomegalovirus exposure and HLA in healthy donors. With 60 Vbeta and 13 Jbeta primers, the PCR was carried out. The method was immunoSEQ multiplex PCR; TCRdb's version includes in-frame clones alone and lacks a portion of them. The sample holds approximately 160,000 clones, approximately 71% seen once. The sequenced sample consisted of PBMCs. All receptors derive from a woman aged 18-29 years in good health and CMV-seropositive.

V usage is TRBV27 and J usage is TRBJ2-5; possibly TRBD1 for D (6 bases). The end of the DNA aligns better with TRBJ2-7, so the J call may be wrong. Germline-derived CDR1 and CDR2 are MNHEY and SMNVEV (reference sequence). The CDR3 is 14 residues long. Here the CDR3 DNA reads TGTGCCAGCCATGAGAGGGGACACAACTACGAGCAGTACTTC. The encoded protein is CASHERGHNYEQYF.

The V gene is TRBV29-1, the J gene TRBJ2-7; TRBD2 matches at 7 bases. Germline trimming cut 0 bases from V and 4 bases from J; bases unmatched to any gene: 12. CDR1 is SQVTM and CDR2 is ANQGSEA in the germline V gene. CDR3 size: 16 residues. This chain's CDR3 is CSVEEGAGGDSYEQYF. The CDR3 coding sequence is TGCAGCGTTGAAGAAGGAGCTGGGGGGGATTCGTACGAGCAGTACTTC.

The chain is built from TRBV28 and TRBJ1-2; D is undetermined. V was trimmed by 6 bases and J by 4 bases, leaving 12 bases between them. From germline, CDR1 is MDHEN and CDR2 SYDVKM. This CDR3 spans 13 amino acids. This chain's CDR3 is CASRMELIYGYTF. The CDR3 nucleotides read TGTGCCAGCAGGATGGAGCTAATCTATGGCTACACCTTC.

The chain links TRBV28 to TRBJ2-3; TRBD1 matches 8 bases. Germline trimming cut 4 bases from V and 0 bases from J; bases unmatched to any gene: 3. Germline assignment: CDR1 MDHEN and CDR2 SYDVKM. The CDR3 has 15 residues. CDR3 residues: CASSSGQGSTDTQYF. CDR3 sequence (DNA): TGTGCCAGCAGTTCAGGACAGGGCAGCACAGATACGCAGTATTTT. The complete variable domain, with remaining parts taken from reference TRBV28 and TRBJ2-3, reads DVKVTQSSRYLVKRTGEKVFLECVQDMDHENMFWYRQDPGLGLRLIYFSYDVKMKEKGDIPEGYSVSREKKERFSLILESASTNQTSMYLCASSSGQGSTDTQYFGPGTRLTVL.

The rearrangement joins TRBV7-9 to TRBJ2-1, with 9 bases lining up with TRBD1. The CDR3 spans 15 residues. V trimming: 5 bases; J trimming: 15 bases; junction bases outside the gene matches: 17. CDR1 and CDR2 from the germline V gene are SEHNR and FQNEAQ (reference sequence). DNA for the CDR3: TGTGCCAGCAGCCCCTTAAACCCGGGACAGGGATACCTGTTCTTC. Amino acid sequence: CASSPLNPGQGYLFF.

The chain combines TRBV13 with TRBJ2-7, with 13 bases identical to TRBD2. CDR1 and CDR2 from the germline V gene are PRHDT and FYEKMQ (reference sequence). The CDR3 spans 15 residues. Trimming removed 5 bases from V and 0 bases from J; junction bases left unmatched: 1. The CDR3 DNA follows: TGTGCCAGCAGCCGGACTAGCGGGAGCTCCTACGAGCAGTACTTC. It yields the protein CASSRTSGSSYEQYF.

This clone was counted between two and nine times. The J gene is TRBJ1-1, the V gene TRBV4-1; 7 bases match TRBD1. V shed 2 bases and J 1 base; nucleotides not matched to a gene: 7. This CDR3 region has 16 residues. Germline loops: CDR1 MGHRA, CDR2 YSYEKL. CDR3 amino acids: CASSQFSGTANTEAFF. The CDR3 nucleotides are TGCGCCAGCAGCCAATTCTCCGGGACAGCGAACACTGAAGCTTTCTTT.

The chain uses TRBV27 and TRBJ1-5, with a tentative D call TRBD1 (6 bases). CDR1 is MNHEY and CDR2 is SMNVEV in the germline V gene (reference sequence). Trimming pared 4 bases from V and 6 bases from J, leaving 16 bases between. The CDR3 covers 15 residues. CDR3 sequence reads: CASSSARGAGQPQHF. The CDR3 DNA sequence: TGTGCCAGCAGTTCAGCCAGGGGTGCCGGTCAGCCCCAGCATTTT.

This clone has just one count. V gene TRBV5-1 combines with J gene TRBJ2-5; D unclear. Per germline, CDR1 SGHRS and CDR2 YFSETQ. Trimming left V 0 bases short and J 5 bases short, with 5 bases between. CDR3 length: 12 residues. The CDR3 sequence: CASSLGAETQYF. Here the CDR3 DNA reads TGCGCCAGCAGCTTGGGGGCGGAGACCCAGTACTTC.

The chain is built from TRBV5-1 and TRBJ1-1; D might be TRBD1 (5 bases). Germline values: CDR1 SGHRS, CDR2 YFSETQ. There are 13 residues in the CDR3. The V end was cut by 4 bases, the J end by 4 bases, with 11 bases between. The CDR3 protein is CASSPQGLTEAFF. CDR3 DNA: TGCGCCAGCAGCCCCCAGGGACTCACTGAAGCTTTCTTT.

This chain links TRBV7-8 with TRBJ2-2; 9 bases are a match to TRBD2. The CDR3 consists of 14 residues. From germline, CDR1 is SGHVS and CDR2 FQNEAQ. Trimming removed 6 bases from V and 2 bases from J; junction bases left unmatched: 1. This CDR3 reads CASRLAGNTGELFF. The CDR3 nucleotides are TGTGCCAGCAGGCTAGCGGGAAACACCGGGGAGCTGTTTTTT.

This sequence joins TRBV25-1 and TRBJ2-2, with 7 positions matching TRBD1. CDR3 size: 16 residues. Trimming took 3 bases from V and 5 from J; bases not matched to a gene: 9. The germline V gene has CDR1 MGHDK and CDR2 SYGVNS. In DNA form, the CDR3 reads TGTGCCAGCAGTGAGTCCGACAGGGATTGGACCGGGGAGCTGTTTTTT. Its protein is CASSESDRDWTGELFF.

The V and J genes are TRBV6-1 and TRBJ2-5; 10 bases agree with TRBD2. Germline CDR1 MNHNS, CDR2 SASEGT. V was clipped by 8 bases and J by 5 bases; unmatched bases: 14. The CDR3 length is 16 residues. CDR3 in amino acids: CASGGMSGGASETQYF. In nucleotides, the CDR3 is TGTGCCAGCGGTGGAATGAGCGGGGGGGCTAGTGAGACCCAGTACTTC.

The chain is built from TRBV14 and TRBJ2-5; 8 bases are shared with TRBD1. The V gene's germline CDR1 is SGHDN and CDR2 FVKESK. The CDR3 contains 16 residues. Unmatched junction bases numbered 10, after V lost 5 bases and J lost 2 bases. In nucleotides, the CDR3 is TGTGCCAGCAGCTCTTTTCCGGGACAGGCGCAAGAGACCCAGTACTTC. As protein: CASSSFPGQAQETQYF.

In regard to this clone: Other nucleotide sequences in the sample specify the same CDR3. Here the CDR3 reads CASSYSGQGAYEQYF. DNA for the CDR3: TGTGCCAGCAGTTACTCTGGCCAGGGTGCCTACGAGCAGTACTTC. V usage is TRBV6-5 and J usage is TRBJ2-7, with D maybe TRBD1 (5 bases). Trimming pared 0 bases from V and 2 bases from J, leaving 11 bases between. The germline V gene has CDR1 MNHEY and CDR2 SVGAGI. This CDR3 is 15 amino acids long.

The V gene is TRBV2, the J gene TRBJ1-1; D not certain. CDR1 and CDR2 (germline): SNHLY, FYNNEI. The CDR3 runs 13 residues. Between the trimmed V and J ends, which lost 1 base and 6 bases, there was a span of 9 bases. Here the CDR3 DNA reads TGTGCCAGCAGTGAAGAGGAGGGCTCTGAAGCTTTCTTT. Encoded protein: CASSEEEGSEAFF. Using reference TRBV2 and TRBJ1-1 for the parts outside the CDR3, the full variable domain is EPEVTQTPSHQVTQMGQEVILRCVPISNHLYFYWYRQILGQKVEFLVSFYNNEISEKSEIFDDQFSVERPDGSNFTLKIRSTKLEDSAMYFCASSEEEGSEAFFGQGTRLTVV.

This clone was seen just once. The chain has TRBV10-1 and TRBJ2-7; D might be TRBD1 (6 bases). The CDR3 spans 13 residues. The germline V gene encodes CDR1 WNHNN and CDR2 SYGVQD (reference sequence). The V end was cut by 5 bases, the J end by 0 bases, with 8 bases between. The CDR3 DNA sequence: TGCGCCAGCAGTAAGGGGGACTCCTACGAGCAGTACTTC. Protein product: CASSKGDSYEQYF.

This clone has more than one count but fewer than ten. CDR3 coding DNA: TGTGCCAGCAGCTTGTCCTTCTGGAGGGTGAACACTGAAGCTTTCTTT. Amino acid sequence: CASSLSFWRVNTEAFF. V is TRBV5-4 and J is TRBJ1-1; D is unresolved. The ends were cut back, 1 base at V and 0 bases at J, with 13 bases in the middle. Germline CDR1 is SGHNT and CDR2 is YYREEE (reference sequence). The CDR3 extends over 16 amino acids.

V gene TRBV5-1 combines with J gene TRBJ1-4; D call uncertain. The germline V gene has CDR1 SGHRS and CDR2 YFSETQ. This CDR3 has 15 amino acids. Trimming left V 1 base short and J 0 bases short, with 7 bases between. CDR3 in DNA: TGCGCCAGCAGCTTGTCGTCTGCAACTAATGAAAAACTGTTTTTT. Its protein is CASSLSSATNEKLFF.

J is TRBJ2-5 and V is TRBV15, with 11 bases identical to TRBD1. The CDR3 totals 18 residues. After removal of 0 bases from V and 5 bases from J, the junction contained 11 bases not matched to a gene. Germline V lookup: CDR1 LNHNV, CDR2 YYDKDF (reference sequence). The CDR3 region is CATSRDVFSDRGLETQYF. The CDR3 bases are TGTGCCACCAGCAGAGATGTGTTCTCGGACAGGGGGCTGGAGACCCAGTACTTC.

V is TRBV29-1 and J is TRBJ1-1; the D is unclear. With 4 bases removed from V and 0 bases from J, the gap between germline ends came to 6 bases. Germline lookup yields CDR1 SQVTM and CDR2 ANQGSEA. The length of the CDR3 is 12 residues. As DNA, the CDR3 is TGCAGCGTTGTTTCTATGAACACTGAAGCTTTCTTT. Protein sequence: CSVVSMNTEAFF. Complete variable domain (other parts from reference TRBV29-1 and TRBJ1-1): SAVISQKPSRDICQRGTSLTIQCQVDSQVTMMFWYRQQPGQSLTLIATANQGSEATYESGFVIDKFPISRPNLTFSTLTVSNMSPEDSSIYLCSVVSMNTEAFFGQGTRLTVV.

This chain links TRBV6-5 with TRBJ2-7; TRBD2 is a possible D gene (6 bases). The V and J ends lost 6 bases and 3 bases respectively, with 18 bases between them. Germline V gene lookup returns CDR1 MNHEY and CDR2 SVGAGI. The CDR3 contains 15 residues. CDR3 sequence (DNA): TGTGCCAGCAGATTAGGTGGGATGGACTACTACGAGCAGTACTTC. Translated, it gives CASRLGGMDYYEQYF.

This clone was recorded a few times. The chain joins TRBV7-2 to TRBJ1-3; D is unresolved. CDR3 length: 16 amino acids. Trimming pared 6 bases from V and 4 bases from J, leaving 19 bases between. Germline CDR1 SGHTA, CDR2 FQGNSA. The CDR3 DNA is TGTGCCAGCAGTATGAACGCCCCGGGGTACGGAAACACCATATATTTT. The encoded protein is CASSMNAPGYGNTIYF.

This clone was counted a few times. CDR3: CASSLFWQGHNTIYF. The DNA for the CDR3 is TGTGCCAGCAGCTTGTTTTGGCAGGGCCATAACACCATATATTTT. The rearrangement uses TRBV7-8 and TRBJ1-3; perhaps TRBD1 as D (5 bases). The ends were cut back, 3 bases at V and 7 bases at J, with 16 bases in the middle. Germline lookup yields CDR1 SGHVS and CDR2 FQNEAQ. The CDR3 is 15 residues long.

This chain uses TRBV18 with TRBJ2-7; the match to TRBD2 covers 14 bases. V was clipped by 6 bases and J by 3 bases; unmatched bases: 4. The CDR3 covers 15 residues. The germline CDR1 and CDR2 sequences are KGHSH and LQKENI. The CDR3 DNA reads TGTGCCAGCTCCCCGGGACTAGCGGGAGTCTACGAGCAGTACTTC. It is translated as CASSPGLAGVYEQYF.

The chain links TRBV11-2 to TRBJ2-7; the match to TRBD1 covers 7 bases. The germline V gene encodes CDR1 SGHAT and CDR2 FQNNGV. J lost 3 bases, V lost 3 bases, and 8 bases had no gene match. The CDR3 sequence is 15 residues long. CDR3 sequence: CASSFRDSINYEQYF. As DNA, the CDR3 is TGTGCCAGCAGCTTTCGGGACAGCATTAACTACGAGCAGTACTTC. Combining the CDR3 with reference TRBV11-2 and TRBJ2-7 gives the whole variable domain EAGVAQSPRYKIIEKRQSVAFWCNPISGHATLYWYQQILGQGPKLLIQFQNNGVVDDSQLPKDRFSAERLKGVDSTLKIQPAKLEDSAVYLCASSFRDSINYEQYFGPGTRLTVT.

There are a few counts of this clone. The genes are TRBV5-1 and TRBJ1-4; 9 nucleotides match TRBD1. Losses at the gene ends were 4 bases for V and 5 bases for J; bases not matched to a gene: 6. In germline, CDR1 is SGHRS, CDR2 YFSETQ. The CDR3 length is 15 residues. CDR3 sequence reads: CASSALGTGNEKLFF. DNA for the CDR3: TGCGCCAGCAGCGCGTTAGGGACAGGGAATGAAAAACTGTTTTTT.

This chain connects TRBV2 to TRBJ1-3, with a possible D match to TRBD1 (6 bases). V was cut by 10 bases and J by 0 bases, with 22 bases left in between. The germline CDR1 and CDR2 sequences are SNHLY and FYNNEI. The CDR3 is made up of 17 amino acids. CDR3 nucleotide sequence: TGTGCCACAGCGCCCATCGGACAGTTCCACTCTGGAAACACCATATATTTT. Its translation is CATAPIGQFHSGNTIYF. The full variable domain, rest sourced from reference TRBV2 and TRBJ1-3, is EPEVTQTPSHQVTQMGQEVILRCVPISNHLYFYWYRQILGQKVEFLVSFYNNEISEKSEIFDDQFSVERPDGSNFTLKIRSTKLEDSAMYFCATAPIGQFHSGNTIYFGEGSWLTVV.

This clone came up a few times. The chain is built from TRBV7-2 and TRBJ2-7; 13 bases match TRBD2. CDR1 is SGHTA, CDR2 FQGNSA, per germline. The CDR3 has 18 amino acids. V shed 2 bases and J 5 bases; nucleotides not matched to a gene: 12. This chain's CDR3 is CASSLQPPGTSGVHEQYF. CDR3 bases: TGTGCCAGCAGCTTACAACCCCCCGGGACTAGCGGGGTCCACGAGCAGTACTTC.

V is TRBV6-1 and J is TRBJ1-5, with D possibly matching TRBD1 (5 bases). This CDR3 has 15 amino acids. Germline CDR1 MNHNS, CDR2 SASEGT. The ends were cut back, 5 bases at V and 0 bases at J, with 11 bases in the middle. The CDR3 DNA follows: TGTGCCAGCAGTCCAACAGGCCTTAGCAATCAGCCCCAGCATTTT. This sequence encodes CASSPTGLSNQPQHF.

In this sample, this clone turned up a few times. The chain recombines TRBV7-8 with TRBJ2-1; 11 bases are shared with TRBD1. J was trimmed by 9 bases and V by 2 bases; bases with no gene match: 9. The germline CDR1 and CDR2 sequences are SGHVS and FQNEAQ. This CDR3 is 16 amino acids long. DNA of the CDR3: TGTGCCAGCAGCTTACGACAGGGACAGGGGGAGGGTGAGCAGTTCTTC. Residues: CASSLRQGQGEGEQFF. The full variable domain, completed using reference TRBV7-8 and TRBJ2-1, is GAGVSQSPRYKVAKRGQDVALRCDPISGHVSLFWYQQALGQGPEFLTYFQNEAQLDKSGLPSDRFFAERPEGSVSTLKIQRTQQEDSAVYLCASSLRQGQGEGEQFFGPGTRLTVL.